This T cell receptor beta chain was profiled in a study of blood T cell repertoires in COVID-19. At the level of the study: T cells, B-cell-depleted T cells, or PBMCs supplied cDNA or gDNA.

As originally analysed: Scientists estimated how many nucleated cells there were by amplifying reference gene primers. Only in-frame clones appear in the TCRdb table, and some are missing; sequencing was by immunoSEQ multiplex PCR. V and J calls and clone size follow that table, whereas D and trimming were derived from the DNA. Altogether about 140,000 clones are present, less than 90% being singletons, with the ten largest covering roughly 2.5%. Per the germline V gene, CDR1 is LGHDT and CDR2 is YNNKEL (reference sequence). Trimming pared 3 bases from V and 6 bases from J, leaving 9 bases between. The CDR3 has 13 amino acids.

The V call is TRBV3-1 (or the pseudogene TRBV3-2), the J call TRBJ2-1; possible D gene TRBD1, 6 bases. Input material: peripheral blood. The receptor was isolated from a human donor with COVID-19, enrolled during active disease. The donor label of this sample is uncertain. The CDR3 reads CASSHRGSNEQFF. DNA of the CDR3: TGTGCCAGCAGCCACAGGGGAAGCAATGAGCAGTTCTTC.